Given below is one T cell receptor beta chain in context. This entry comes from a study of CD8+CD57+ T cells in acquired aplastic anemia. Genomic DNA templated the TCR beta VDJ and CDR3 profiling. From the reads, TCRdb called clonotypes with MiXCR, one entry per CDR3 protein. The sample consists of more than 45,000 distinct CDR3 sequences, around 57% of them appearing once. The CDR3 covers 15 residues. The germline CDR1 and CDR2 sequences are KGHDR and SFDVKD. V lost 2 bases, J lost 5 bases, and 6 bases stayed unmatched. CD8+CD57+ cell expansion had been shown by flow cytometry in patients chosen for sequencing. Patients were untreated when blood was sampled.

The chain has TRBV24-1 and TRBJ2-7, with 9 bases identical to TRBD1. This TCR derives from a human donor with aplastic anemia. The source material was sorted CD4+, CD8+, or CD8+CD57+ T cells (not recorded which) from PBMCs. The chain's CDR3 is CATSDWGQGVDEQYF. CDR3 nucleotides: TGTGCCACCAGTGATTGGGGACAGGGTGTGGACGAGCAGTACTTC.